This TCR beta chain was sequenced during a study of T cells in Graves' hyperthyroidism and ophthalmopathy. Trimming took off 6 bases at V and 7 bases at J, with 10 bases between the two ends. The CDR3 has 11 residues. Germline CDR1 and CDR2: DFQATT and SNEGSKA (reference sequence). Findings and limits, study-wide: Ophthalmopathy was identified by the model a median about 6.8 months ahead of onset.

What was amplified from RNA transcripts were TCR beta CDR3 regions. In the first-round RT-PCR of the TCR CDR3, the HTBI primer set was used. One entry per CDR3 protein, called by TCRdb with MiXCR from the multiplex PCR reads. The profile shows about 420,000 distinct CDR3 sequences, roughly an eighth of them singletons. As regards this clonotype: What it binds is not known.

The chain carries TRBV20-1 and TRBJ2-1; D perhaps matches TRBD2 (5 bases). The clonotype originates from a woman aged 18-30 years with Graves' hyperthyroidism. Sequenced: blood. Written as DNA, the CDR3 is TGCAGTGCCGAAAGGAGGAATGAGCAGTTCTTC. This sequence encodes CSAERRNEQFF.